Listed below are T cell receptor beta chains from one sample, sequenced in a study of T cells after yellow fever vaccination. TCRdb passed the 5' RACE reads through MiXCR, listing each CDR3 protein once. The sample lists 600,000 to 750,000 distinct CDR3 sequences; more than 9% were seen once. This sample comprised PBMCs, obtained on the day of the yellow fever booster vaccination. The receptors stem from a man aged 30 to 45 who received the YFV17D yellow fever vaccine. CDR3s include the opening cysteine and the closing phenylalanine or tryptophan. D genes are given only for firm matches. The size field is filled for only some rows; it gives once, few, many or a size class.

>TRBD1|.|TRBJ2-6|TRBV30
TGTGCCTGGTGGACAGGGGAGGTGTCTGGGGCCAACGTCCTGACTTTC
CAWWTGEVSGANVLTF
>.|.|TRBJ2-5|TRBV3-1
TGTGCCAGCAGCCAAGAGAACGAAGGGTCCCAAAGCTTC
CASSQENEGSQSF
>.|.|TRBJ2-7|TRBV6-5
TGTGCCAGCAGTTACTCGAATCGGGTCGACGAGCAGTACTTC
CASSYSNRVDEQYF
>TRBD2|.|TRBJ2-3|TRBV25-1
TGTGCCAGCAGTGAGTTCGGACTAGCGGGAGGGCCGTTAGATACGCAGTATTTT
CASSEFGLAGGPLDTQYF
>.|few|TRBJ1-1|TRBV10-2
TGCGCCAGCAGTGATACGGGGGCGTCATCCACTGAAGCTTTCTTT
CASSDTGASSTEAFF
>.|few|TRBJ2-3|TRBV7-8
TGTGCCAGCAGCTCCCCAAGGGGGACCACAGATACGCAGTATTTT
CASSSPRGTTDTQYF
>TRBD1|few|TRBJ2-1|TRBV6-5
TGTGCCAGCAGCTTAGGACAGGGGGCCGCTAATGAGCAGTTCTTC
CASSLGQGAANEQFF
>TRBD1|few|TRBJ2-2|TRBV20-1
TGCAGCGGATGGGACAGCAGAGCAAACACCGGGGAGCTGTTTTTT
CSGWDSRANTGELFF
>.|.|TRBJ2-3|TRBV7-9
TGTGCCAGCAGCTTAATCCCAACCGGACAGTACACAGATACGCAGTATTTT
CASSLIPTGQYTDTQYF
>.|few|TRBJ2-7|TRBV7-2
TGTGCCAGCAGCTCGTCCGTCTGGGGTACCCACTACGAGCAGTACTTC
CASSSSVWGTHYEQYF
>.|.|TRBJ2-1|TRBV3-1
TGTGCCAGCAGCCAAGAAGCGCGCCGCTCCTACAATGAGCAGTTCTTC
CASSQEARRSYNEQFF
>.|few|TRBJ2-3|TRBV29-1
TGCAGCGTTGAAGATAAGGGGGAGGACCCAGATACGCAGTATTTT
CSVEDKGEDPDTQYF
>.|.|TRBJ2-5|TRBV7-8
TGTGCCAGCAGCTTAGTAGGGGCGGGATGGCAAGAGACCCAGTACTTC
CASSLVGAGWQETQYF
>.|.|TRBJ2-5|TRBV24-1
TGTGCCACCAGTGATCCCTACGGGGAGACCCAGTACTTC
CATSDPYGETQYF
>.|many|TRBJ1-5|TRBV5-5
TGTGCCAGCAGCTTGGCGGAGAATCAGCCCCAGCATTTT
CASSLAENQPQHF
>TRBD2|.|TRBJ2-2|TRBV29-1
TGCAGCGTCGGGGGGGCCGGGGAGCTGTTTTTT
CSVGGAGELFF
>.|few|TRBJ1-1|TRBV5-6
TGTGCCAGCAGCTGGAGGGCAGGGACACCCTACACTGAAGCTTTCTTT
CASSWRAGTPYTEAFF
>TRBD2|few|TRBJ2-4|TRBV25-1
TGTGCCAGCACCCAGGGAGGGGAAGGAAACATTCAGTACTTC
CASTQGGEGNIQYF
>.|.|TRBJ2-5|TRBV9
TGTGCCAGCAGCGTAGACCAAGGGCCGTTCCAAGAGACCCAGTACTTC
CASSVDQGPFQETQYF
>.|few|TRBJ2-1|TRBV6-5
TGTGCCAGCAGTTACCTGTCGGCAACAAAAATCAATGAGCAGTTCTTC
CASSYLSATKINEQFF
>.|few|TRBJ2-4|TRBV20-1
TGCAGTGCTGAACCCCCGATACTAGCCAAAAACATTCAGTACTTC
CSAEPPILAKNIQYF
>.|.|TRBJ1-4|TRBV6-2/TRBV6-3
TGTGCCACCGACCAGGGCGGATCTGAAAAACTGATTTTT
CATDQGGSEKLIF
>TRBD1|.|TRBJ2-6|TRBV5-1
TGCGCCAGCAGCGTGACAGGGATCATCTCTGGGGCCAACGTCCTGACTTTC
CASSVTGIISGANVLTF
>.|few|TRBJ2-2|TRBV9
TGTGCCAGCAGCGTAGCTACGGGGGCCGGGGAGCTGTTTTTT
CASSVATGAGELFF
>.|once|TRBJ1-2|TRBV20-1
TGCAGTGCTATTTTGTGGCAGGGGAAGAACTATGGCTACACCTTC
CSAILWQGKNYGYTF
>.|few|TRBJ1-2|TRBV6-5
TGTGCCAGCAGTTACTCGGCGGTGGCAGCTCGGGGCTACACCTTC
CASSYSAVAARGYTF
>TRBD1|few|TRBJ2-1|TRBV7-3
TGTGCCAGCAGCCCCCTGGGACAGGGTTTTGATGAGCAGTTCTTC
CASSPLGQGFDEQFF
>.|many|TRBJ2-3|TRBV3-1
TGTGCCAGCAGCCAAGTAGATACGCAGTATTTT
CASSQVDTQYF